The 22 T cell receptor beta chains below were found in one sample sequenced in a study of shared clonotypes between healthy human individuals. Produced via immunoSEQ multiplex PCR; TCRdb's table is partial and in-frame only. Among around 430,000 clones, 70% to 80% were seen once, and the ten largest hold about 13%. The sequenced material came from PBMCs. The receptors come from a woman in her forties in good health. Some clones in this sample may be carry-over from other donors' samples.

The chain combines TRBV19 with TRBJ2-2, with 9 nucleotides matching TRBD2. This CDR3 comprises 17 residues. J was trimmed by 4 bases and V by 5 bases; bases with no gene match: 11. Germline values: CDR1 LNHDA, CDR2 SQIVND (reference sequence). CDR3 amino acids: CASSPQGREGRTGELFF. CDR3 nucleotides: TGTGCCAGTAGTCCCCAGGGGCGGGAGGGCCGCACCGGGGAGCTGTTTTTT.

In nucleotides, the CDR3 is TGTGCCAGCAGCCCCCGTATTGCCCCCTCGGTCGAGCAGTACTTC. Residues: CASSPRIAPSVEQYF. The chain is built from TRBV7-9 and TRBJ2-7; the D is unclear. CDR1 is SEHNR and CDR2 is FQNEAQ in the germline V gene (reference sequence). The CDR3 totals 15 residues. Trimming left V 5 bases short and J 6 bases short, with 20 bases between.

The table lists this clone with a few counts. The J gene is TRBJ2-1, the V gene TRBV2; 10 bases agree with TRBD2. With 7 bases clipped from V and 5 bases from J, the junction kept 14 bases outside the gene matches. Germline CDR1 and CDR2: SNHLY and FYNNEI. The CDR3 covers 17 residues. CDR3 DNA sequence: TGTGCCAGCACCAAGGCTAGCGGGAGAGGCGGTAACAATGAGCAGTTCTTC. Its translation: CASTKASGRGGNNEQFF.

The V call is TRBV7-2, the J call TRBJ1-5, with TRBD1 as a possible D gene (6 bases). Trimming stripped 1 base from V and 7 bases from J, with 11 bases between. CDR1 and CDR2 from the germline V gene are SGHTA and FQGNSA. This CDR3 is built from 14 residues. Written as DNA, the CDR3 is TGTGCCAGCAGCTTAGACAGGGTACAACAGCCCCAGCATTTT. Encoded protein: CASSLDRVQQPQHF.

The chain uses TRBV7-8 and TRBJ2-3; 13 bases align to TRBD2. The germline V gene encodes CDR1 SGHVS and CDR2 FQNEAQ. The V segment lost 1 base and the J segment 6 bases; nucleotides outside the gene matches: 13. The CDR3 spans 19 residues. CDR3 loop: CASSLGGWGLAGPPDTQYF. CDR3 nucleotide sequence: TGTGCCAGCAGCTTAGGGGGGTGGGGACTAGCGGGACCCCCGGATACGCAGTATTTT.

In regard to this clone: Other DNA sequences of this sample code for an identical CDR3. The chain joins TRBV7-3 to TRBJ2-3; 12 nucleotides line up with TRBD2. CDR1 is SGHTA and CDR2 is FQGTGA in the germline V gene. The CDR3 contains 15 residues. The junction had 3 bases not matched to a gene; V was cut back by 5 bases and J by 3 bases. The CDR3 region is CASSLGLAGTDTQYF. Here the CDR3 DNA reads TGTGCCAGCAGCCTAGGACTAGCGGGGACAGATACGCAGTATTTT. The variable domain in full, completed from reference TRBV7-3 and TRBJ2-3, reads GAGVSQTPSNKVTEKGKYVELRCDPISGHTALYWYRQSLGQGPEFLIYFQGTGAADDSGLPNDRFFAVRPEGSVSTLKIQRTERGDSAVYLCASSLGLAGTDTQYFGPGTRLTVL.

The chain couples TRBV15 to TRBJ2-3, with 14 bases lining up with TRBD2. The CDR3 totals 16 residues. V shed 4 bases and J 6 bases; nucleotides not matched to a gene: 6. Germline lookup yields CDR1 LNHNV and CDR2 YYDKDF (reference sequence). The CDR3 sequence is CATSKTSGRAYDTQYF. CDR3 in DNA: TGTGCCACCAGCAAGACTAGCGGGAGGGCATATGATACGCAGTATTTT.

The rearrangement joins TRBV19 to TRBJ1-1; TRBD1 is a possible D gene (6 bases). CDR1 is LNHDA, CDR2 SQIVND, per germline (reference sequence). V dropped 5 bases and J dropped 4 bases, with 8 bases sitting between them. The CDR3 is 12 residues long. As DNA, the CDR3 is TGTGCCAGTAGTTTACAGGGCACTGAAGCTTTCTTT. Amino acid sequence: CASSLQGTEAFF.

The genes are TRBV28 and TRBJ1-1; weak D call: TRBD1 (5 bases). The CDR3 contains 14 residues. Trimming removed 1 base at V and 1 base at J, with 7 bases between. Germline lookup yields CDR1 MDHEN and CDR2 SYDVKM. CDR3 nucleotides: TGTGCCAGCAGTTTATCGACAGCGAACACTGAAGCTTTCTTT. Protein sequence: CASSLSTANTEAFF.

The chain combines TRBV9 with TRBJ2-5; D is uncertain. Looked up from germline, CDR1 is SGDLS and CDR2 is YYNGEE. V lost 0 bases, J lost 1 base, and 4 bases lay in between. CDR3 length: 13 residues. The CDR3 region has the DNA TGTGCCAGCAGCGTAGGAGTCCAAGAGACCCAGTACTTC. Its protein product is CASSVGVQETQYF.

This clone has just a few counts. This chain uses TRBV5-1 with TRBJ2-2; D uncertain. Trimming stripped 0 bases from V and 4 bases from J, with 13 bases between. The CDR3 is made up of 16 amino acids. The germline CDR1 and CDR2 sequences are SGHRS and YFSETQ. CDR3 sequence: CASSLDSVGGTGELFF. DNA of the CDR3: TGCGCCAGCAGCTTGGACAGCGTCGGCGGCACCGGGGAGCTGTTTTTT.

The chain links TRBV28 to TRBJ2-2; D possibly corresponds to TRBD2 (5 bases). The V end lost 8 bases, the J end lost 9 bases, and 13 bases lay between the germline ends. CDR3 length: 12 residues. The germline gives CDR1 MDHEN, CDR2 SYDVKM. For the CDR3, the DNA is TGTGCCAGCTCCGGACTTATCCGGGAGCTGTTTTTT. This encodes CASSGLIRELFF.

The chain recombines TRBV19 with TRBJ2-7; TRBD2 might be the D (6 bases). This CDR3 has 14 residues. The germline V gene encodes CDR1 LNHDA and CDR2 SQIVND (reference sequence). The germline V and J ends were trimmed by 5 bases and 6 bases, with 17 bases remaining between them. This CDR3 is CASSPSPGEGEQYF. CDR3 DNA: TGTGCCAGTAGTCCCAGCCCGGGAGAGGGCGAGCAGTACTTC. The full variable domain, its missing parts supplied by reference TRBV19 and TRBJ2-7, is DGGITQSPKYLFRKEGQNVTLSCEQNLNHDAMYWYRQDPGQGLRLIYYSQIVNDFQKGDIAEGYSVSREKKESFPLTVTSAQKNPTAFYLCASSPSPGEGEQYFGPGTRLTVT.

The chain recombines TRBV7-2 with TRBJ2-7, with D maybe TRBD1 (5 bases). There are 15 residues in the CDR3. Trimming pared 5 bases from V and 2 bases from J, leaving 16 bases between. Germline V CDR1 and CDR2: SGHTA, FQGNSA. The CDR3 protein is CASSRDRPGPYEQYF. In nucleotides, the CDR3 is TGTGCCAGCAGCCGCGACAGACCTGGGCCCTACGAGCAGTACTTC. Variable domain in full (rest from reference TRBV7-2 and TRBJ2-7): GAGVSQSPSNKVTEKGKDVELRCDPISGHTALYWYRQSLGQGLEFLIYFQGNSAPDKSGLPSDRFSAERTGGSVSTLTIQRTQQEDSAVYLCASSRDRPGPYEQYFGPGTRLTVT.

Comment on this clone: This CDR3 is also generated by other DNA sequences in the sample. The V call is TRBV28, the J call TRBJ1-5; no firm D call. Trimming removed 4 bases from V and 4 bases from J, with 5 bases in between. The CDR3 is made up of 12 amino acids. From germline, CDR1 is MDHEN and CDR2 SYDVKM. The CDR3 loop reads CASSSPNQPQHF. CDR3 sequence (DNA): TGTGCCAGCAGTTCCCCTAATCAGCCCCAGCATTTT. The entire variable domain, with the rest obtained from reference TRBV28 and TRBJ1-5, is as follows: DVKVTQSSRYLVKRTGEKVFLECVQDMDHENMFWYRQDPGLGLRLIYFSYDVKMKEKGDIPEGYSVSREKKERFSLILESASTNQTSMYLCASSSPNQPQHFGDGTRLSIL.

The V call is TRBV27, the J call TRBJ1-2; 8 nucleotides align to TRBD1. Looked up from germline, CDR1 is MNHEY and CDR2 is SMNVEV (reference sequence). The length of the CDR3 is 14 residues. The J segment lost 5 bases and the V segment lost 5 bases, leaving 7 bases of the junction unmatched. The CDR3 nucleotides read TGTGCCAGCAGTAGGGACAGGCGAGGTTATGGCTACACCTTC. Translation gives CASSRDRRGYGYTF.

DNA of the CDR3: TGTGCCAGCAGTGATAGCGGGAGCCTCTCCTACGAGCAGTACTTC. Amino acid sequence: CASSDSGSLSYEQYF. The J gene is TRBJ2-7, the V gene TRBV6-1; TRBD2 aligns across 9 bases. The CDR3 spans 15 residues. CDR1 and CDR2 (germline): MNHNS, SASEGT. The V and J ends lost 3 bases and 0 bases, in that order; junction bases with no gene match: 3.

CDR3 coding DNA: TGTGCCACCAGCGTGGGGAGGGGGGCCTACGAGCAGTACTTC. Protein product: CATSVGRGAYEQYF. J is TRBJ2-7 and V is TRBV15; possible D gene TRBD2, 7 bases. The CDR3 length is 14 residues. V dropped 5 bases and J dropped 2 bases, with 13 bases sitting between them. Germline values: CDR1 LNHNV, CDR2 YYDKDF (reference sequence).

This chain uses TRBV27 with TRBJ2-2, with D possibly called TRBD1 or TRBD2 (5 bases each). The V gene lost 8 bases and the J gene lost 4 bases, with 17 bases spanning the gap. The germline CDR1 and CDR2 sequences are MNHEY and SMNVEV (reference sequence). The length of the CDR3 is 15 residues. CDR3: CASARGASVTGELFF. In DNA, the CDR3 is TGTGCCAGCGCCCGGGGCGCCTCCGTCACCGGGGAGCTGTTTTTT.

This chain links TRBV7-9 with TRBJ2-7; 7 bases agree with TRBD1. Germline V lookup: CDR1 SEHNR, CDR2 FQNEAQ (reference sequence). V was pared by 3 bases and J by 4 bases, with 3 bases of the junction left unmatched. The CDR3 loop spans 13 amino acids. The CDR3 region is CASSFRDSYEQYF. CDR3 DNA sequence: TGTGCCAGCAGCTTTAGGGACAGTTACGAGCAGTACTTC.

This clone showed up just a few times. The chain recombines TRBV6-7 with TRBJ2-7, with D possibly TRBD1 on 5 matching bases. TRBV6-7 is placed among ORFs of uncertain function. V was shortened by 7 bases and J by 5 bases, with 18 bases between the two germline ends. The length of the CDR3 is 14 residues. The CDR3 sequence: CASIIGAAPNEQYF. The CDR3 DNA reads as TGTGCCAGCATCATAGGGGCCGCCCCCAACGAGCAGTACTTC.

The chain is built from TRBV11-2 and TRBJ2-7, with a tentative D call TRBD2 (6 bases). The germline gives CDR1 SGHAT, CDR2 FQNNGV. Trimming took 3 bases from V and 4 from J, leaving 10 bases between them. The CDR3 has 13 residues. In DNA form, the CDR3 reads TGTGCCAGCAGCTTTTGGAGGGGATACGAGCAGTACTTC. Translation: CASSFWRGYEQYF.